A selection of T cell receptor beta chains follows, all from one sample in a study of blood T cells in healthy people across ages. TCRdb re-analysed the 5' RACE reads in MiXCR, keeping a single row per CDR3 protein. Of some 370,000 distinct CDR3 sequences listed, about 52% are singletons. Sequencing was done on a sample of blood. These receptors all stem from a man aged 55 to 69 in good health. Both conserved end residues are part of each CDR3. A D gene is named only where the DNA matches it firmly. Clone size is not always given. Where it is, it says once, few, many or a class for expanded clones.

D gene	clone size	V gene	J gene	CDR3 protein	CDR3 DNA
-	-	TRBV11-2	TRBJ2-4	CASSQVQNLAKNIQYF	TGTGCCAGCAGCCAAGTTCAGAACCTAGCCAAAAACATTCAGTACTTC
TRBD2	few	TRBV20-1	TRBJ2-1	CSATTSAEQFF	TGCAGTGCTACGACTAGCGCCGAGCAGTTCTTC
-	-	TRBV7-2	TRBJ1-1	CASSLVRLNTEAFF	TGTGCCAGCAGCTTAGTAAGATTGAACACTGAAGCTTTCTTT
-	-	TRBV27	TRBJ2-1	CASSFQGGYNEQFF	TGTGCCAGCAGTTTCCAAGGGGGGTACAATGAGCAGTTCTTC
-	few	TRBV7-9	TRBJ1-6	CASSPGRSYNSPLHF	TGTGCCAGCAGCCCAGGCCGATCTTATAATTCACCCCTCCACTTT
-	many	TRBV7-2	TRBJ2-6	CASDPGRVRSGANVLTF	TGTGCCAGCGACCCGGGACGGGTACGATCTGGGGCCAACGTCCTGACTTTC
TRBD1	-	TRBV5-1	TRBJ1-2	CASSAGTGDYGYTF	TGCGCCAGCAGCGCCGGGACAGGGGATTATGGCTACACCTTC
-	-	TRBV6-2/TRBV6-3	TRBJ2-5	CASNPRAIWETQYF	TGTGCCAGCAATCCTCGGGCCATTTGGGAGACCCAGTACTTC
-	few	TRBV3-1	TRBJ2-7	CASSQDNRQVRSEQYF	TGTGCCAGCAGCCAAGATAATCGGCAGGTTCGCTCCGAGCAGTACTTC
TRBD1	few	TRBV20-1	TRBJ2-7	CSARGTGTGSYEQYF	TGCAGTGCTAGGGGGACAGGAACCGGCTCCTACGAGCAGTACTTC
-	-	TRBV19	TRBJ2-7	CASSYRDGAYEQYF	TGTGCCAGTAGTTACCGGGACGGTGCCTACGAGCAGTACTTC
-	-	TRBV11-3	TRBJ2-7	CASSPGGPAEAQYF	TGTGCCAGCAGCCCCGGAGGGCCAGCGGAGGCCCAGTACTTC
-	-	TRBV28	TRBJ2-7	CASRAGSPYEQYF	TGTGCCAGCAGGGCAGGGAGCCCCTACGAGCAGTACTTC
-	many	TRBV12-3/TRBV12-4	TRBJ2-5	CASSLRGGGGETQYF	TGTGCCAGCAGTTTACGTGGGGGCGGAGGGGAGACCCAGTACTTC
TRBD2	-	TRBV20-1	TRBJ2-5	CSARKAGGETQYF	TGCAGTGCTAGAAAGGCGGGAGGGGAGACCCAGTACTTC
-	-	TRBV21-1	TRBJ2-1	CASITVGTSGNEQFF	TGTGCCAGCATCACAGTGGGGACTAGCGGCAATGAGCAGTTCTTC
-	-	TRBV14	TRBJ2-1	CASSQGPSRAGEQFF	TGTGCCAGCAGCCAAGGGCCTAGCCGGGCGGGTGAGCAGTTCTTC
TRBD1	once	TRBV5-6	TRBJ1-5	CASSLTGQDNQPQHF	TGTGCCAGCAGCTTGACCGGACAGGATAATCAGCCCCAGCATTTT
TRBD2	many	TRBV3-1	TRBJ2-3	CASSQEVRDYITDTQYF	TGTGCCAGCAGCCAAGAAGTCAGGGACTACATCACAGATACGCAGTATTTT
TRBD2	-	TRBV7-2	TRBJ2-1	CASSPHGVAGGPKTEQFF	TGTGCCAGCAGCCCCCATGGGGTAGCGGGAGGGCCCAAGACGGAGCAGTTCTTC
TRBD1	few	TRBV2	TRBJ1-2	CASSPAGTEYGYTF	TGTGCCAGCAGCCCCGCCGGGACAGAATATGGCTACACCTTC
-	-	TRBV7-3	TRBJ1-2	CASSPPGGEGYTF	TGTGCCAGCAGCCCCCCGGGGGGCGAGGGCTACACCTTC
-	many	TRBV28	TRBJ2-7	CASSRGTILAIGGNSYEQYF	TGTGCCAGCAGTCGGGGGACGATTCTAGCAATTGGGGGCAACTCCTACGAGCAGTACTTC
-	-	TRBV7-8	TRBJ2-1	CASSLAGAGDMNEQFF	TGTGCCAGCAGCTTGGCAGGGGCGGGAGACATGAATGAGCAGTTCTTC
-	-	TRBV30	TRBJ2-5	CAWSPRTEETQYF	TGTGCCTGGAGTCCGAGGACGGAAGAGACCCAGTACTTC
-	many	TRBV3-1	TRBJ2-5	CASSKGGFRAQYF	TGTGCCAGCAGCAAGGGAGGCTTTCGGGCCCAGTACTTC
-	-	TRBV4-3	TRBJ2-3	CASSQVWRRGTDTQYF	TGCGCCAGCAGCCAAGTGTGGAGGCGAGGGACAGATACGCAGTATTTT
-	few	TRBV16	TRBJ1-4	CASSQSQGRGEKLFF	TGTGCCAGCAGCCAATCCCAGGGACGGGGTGAAAAACTGTTTTTT
-	-	TRBV7-6	TRBJ2-3	CASKAGLRTDTQYF	TGTGCCAGCAAGGCGGGACTCCGCACAGATACGCAGTATTTT
-	-	TRBV20-1	TRBJ1-3	CSARKTGNTIYF	TGCAGTGCTAGAAAGACCGGAAACACCATATATTTT
-	-	TRBV7-9	TRBJ1-2	CASSQKTVNGYTF	TGTGCCAGCAGCCAAAAGACAGTGAATGGCTACACCTTC
TRBD2	many	TRBV6-6	TRBJ2-1	CASRILAGARDEQFF	TGTGCCAGCAGGATACTAGCGGGAGCGAGGGATGAGCAGTTCTTC
-	-	TRBV6-5	TRBJ1-1	CASSYHNTGRAEAFF	TGTGCCAGCAGTTATCATAACACAGGGCGGGCTGAAGCTTTCTTT
TRBD2	-	TRBV7-3	TRBJ2-3	CAGSSRDYTDTQYF	TGTGCCGGCAGCTCTCGGGACTACACAGATACGCAGTATTTT
-	few	TRBV7-9	TRBJ1-2	CASSFSPIQGVGGYTF	TGTGCCAGCAGTTTTAGCCCCATACAGGGTGTCGGGGGCTACACCTTC
TRBD1	-	TRBV28	TRBJ2-7	CASRPTGGFFYEQYF	TGTGCCAGCAGACCCACAGGGGGATTCTTCTACGAGCAGTACTTC
TRBD2	few	TRBV5-1	TRBJ2-3	CASSPARTSGSTDTQYF	TGCGCCAGCAGCCCCGCGCGGACTAGCGGGAGCACAGATACGCAGTATTTT
TRBD1	-	TRBV4-3	TRBJ1-2	CASSQEVGDSYYGYTF	TGCGCCAGCAGCCAAGAAGTCGGGGACAGCTACTATGGCTACACCTTC
TRBD2	once	TRBV13	TRBJ2-2	CASSLGAGVSAGELFF	TGTGCCAGCAGCTTGGGTGCGGGAGTAAGCGCCGGGGAGCTGTTTTTT
-	few	TRBV5-1	TRBJ2-7	CASSAQAYYEQYF	TGCGCCAGCAGCGCCCAGGCCTACTACGAGCAGTACTTC
TRBD1	few	TRBV24-1	TRBJ2-3	CATSDLGQGVDTDTQYF	TGTGCCACCAGTGATCTGGGACAGGGGGTGGACACAGATACGCAGTATTTT
TRBD2	-	TRBV6-1	TRBJ2-2	CASRGLAANTGELFF	TGTGCCAGCAGGGGACTAGCGGCGAACACCGGGGAGCTGTTTTTT
-	-	TRBV3-1	TRBJ1-1	CASSGFAEAFF	TGTGCCAGCAGCGGGTTCGCTGAAGCTTTCTTT
-	many	TRBV7-9	TRBJ2-7	CASSTYYEQYF	TGTGCCAGCAGCACCTATTACGAGCAGTACTTC
-	-	TRBV12-3/TRBV12-4	TRBJ2-1	CASIWGGIRREKVYNEQFF	TGTGCCAGCATATGGGGAGGAATTCGTCGGGAGAAGGTCTACAATGAGCAGTTCTTC
TRBD1	-	TRBV7-2	TRBJ2-7	CASSEDRGGFGEQYF	TGTGCCAGCAGCGAGGACAGGGGGGGTTTCGGAGAGCAGTACTTC